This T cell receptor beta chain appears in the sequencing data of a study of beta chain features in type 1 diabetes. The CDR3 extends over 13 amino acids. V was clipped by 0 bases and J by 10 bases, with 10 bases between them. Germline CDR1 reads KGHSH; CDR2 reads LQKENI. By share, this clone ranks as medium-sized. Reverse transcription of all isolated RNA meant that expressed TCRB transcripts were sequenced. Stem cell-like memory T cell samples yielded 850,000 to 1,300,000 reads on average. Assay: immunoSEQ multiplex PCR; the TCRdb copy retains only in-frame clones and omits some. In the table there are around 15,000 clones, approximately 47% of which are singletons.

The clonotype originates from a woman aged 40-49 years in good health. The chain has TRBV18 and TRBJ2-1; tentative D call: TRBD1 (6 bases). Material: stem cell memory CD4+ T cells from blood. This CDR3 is CASSPPGDTEQFF. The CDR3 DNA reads TGTGCCAGCTCACCACCAGGGGACACCGAGCAGTTCTTC. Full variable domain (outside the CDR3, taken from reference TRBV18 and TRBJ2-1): NAGVMQNPRHLVRRRGQEARLRCSPMKGHSHVYWYRQLPEEGLKFMVYLQKENIIDESGMPKERFSAEFPKEGPSILRIQQVVRGDSAAYFCASSPPGDTEQFFGPGTRLTVL.